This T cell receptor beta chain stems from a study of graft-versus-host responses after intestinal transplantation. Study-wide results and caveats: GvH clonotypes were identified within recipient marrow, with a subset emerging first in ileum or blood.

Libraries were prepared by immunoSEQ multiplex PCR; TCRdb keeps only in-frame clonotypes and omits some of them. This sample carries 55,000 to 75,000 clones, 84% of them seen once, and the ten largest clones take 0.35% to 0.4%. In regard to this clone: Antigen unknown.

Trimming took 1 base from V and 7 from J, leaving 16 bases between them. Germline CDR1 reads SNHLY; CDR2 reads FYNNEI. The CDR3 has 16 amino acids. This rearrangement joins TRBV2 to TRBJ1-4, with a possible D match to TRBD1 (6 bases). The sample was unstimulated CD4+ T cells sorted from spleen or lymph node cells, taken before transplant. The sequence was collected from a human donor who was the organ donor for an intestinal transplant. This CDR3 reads CASSEGPRGRGEKLFF. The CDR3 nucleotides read TGTGCCAGCAGTGAAGGCCCGAGGGGGAGAGGTGAAAAACTGTTTTTT.